The 31 T cell receptor beta chains below come from one sample, sequenced in a study of CXCR3 chemokines and chemotherapy response in bladder cancer. TCRdb reprocessed the PCR reads with MiXCR, giving one entry per CDR3 protein. The sample lists over 10,000 distinct CDR3 sequences; 9.5% to 15% were seen once. This material was collected from a patient whose treatment included neoadjuvant chemotherapy. These receptors originate from a human donor with bladder cancer that did not respond to neoadjuvant chemotherapy.

The sample holds many counts of this clonotype. The chain is built from TRBV12-3 or TRBV12-4 and TRBJ2-1; 10 nucleotides line up with TRBD2. V lost 1 base and J lost 3; bases outside the gene matches: 3. The CDR3 contains 16 residues. The CDR3: CASSLGSGGVYNEQFF. As DNA, the CDR3 is TGTGCCAGCAGTTTAGGAAGCGGGGGGGTCTACAATGAGCAGTTCTTC.

The rearrangement links TRBV12-3 or TRBV12-4 to TRBJ1-5; 8 nucleotides agree with TRBD1. The CDR3 is 16 residues long. The V and J ends lost 5 bases and 2 bases, in that order; junction bases with no gene match: 8. In DNA form, the CDR3 reads TGTGCCAGCAGTGCCCAGGGGGCGAATGGCAATCAGCCCCAGCATTTT. Its translation is CASSAQGANGNQPQHF.

By share, this clonotype counts as medium-sized. This chain uses TRBV6-6 with TRBJ1-1; D gene unclear. The CDR3 has 11 residues. V lost 7 bases and J 6 bases, leaving 9 bases between the germline ends. CDR1 is MNHNY, CDR2 SVGAGI, per germline (reference sequence). In DNA, the CDR3 is TGTGCCAGCACGGGTATGGCTGAAGCTTTCTTT. This translates into CASTGMAEAFF.

The chain links TRBV5-4 to TRBJ1-2; D is ambiguous. This CDR3 spans 17 amino acids. Germline V lookup: CDR1 SGHNT, CDR2 YYREEE (reference sequence). V was pared by 5 bases and J by 2 bases, with 22 bases between. The CDR3 loop reads CASSYYSEKRGNYGYTF. As DNA, the CDR3 is TGTGCCAGCAGTTATTATAGTGAGAAACGGGGAAACTATGGCTACACCTTC.

On this clonotype: Possible read error: a much larger clone is one base away. This chain connects TRBV18 to TRBJ2-1; D gene ambiguous. Germline V CDR1 and CDR2: KGHSH, LQKENI. Trimming pared 2 bases from V and 10 bases from J, leaving 9 bases between. CDR3 size: 12 residues. CDR3 sequence (DNA): TGTGCCAGCTCACCAGAGGAGTACGAGCAGTTCTTC. Its translation: CASSPEEYEQFF.

Many counts were recorded for this clonotype. The chain has TRBV7-2 and TRBJ1-2; D gene ambiguous. The V gene lost 1 base and the J gene lost 2 bases, with 8 bases spanning the gap. Germline V lookup: CDR1 SGHTA, CDR2 FQGNSA. The CDR3 loop spans 14 amino acids. The CDR3 DNA reads as TGTGCCAGCAGCTTAGGGCCGGCCAACTATGGCTACACCTTC. Protein product: CASSLGPANYGYTF.

This clonotype was detected ten times or more. The V gene is TRBV7-2, the J gene TRBJ2-1, with TRBD2 matching 7 bases. Germline-derived CDR1 and CDR2 are SGHTA and FQGNSA. The V and J ends lost 5 bases and 8 bases, in that order; junction bases with no gene match: 12. CDR3 length equals 15 residues. The CDR3 DNA is TGTGCCAGCAGCCCCTGGGGGGGGGGAGGGGATGAGCAGTTCTTC. It encodes CASSPWGGGGDEQFF. Drawing the rest from reference TRBV7-2 and TRBJ2-1, the complete variable domain is GAGVSQSPSNKVTEKGKDVELRCDPISGHTALYWYRQSLGQGLEFLIYFQGNSAPDKSGLPSDRFSAERTGGSVSTLTIQRTQQEDSAVYLCASSPWGGGGDEQFFGPGTRLTVL.

This clonotype appeared many times. The J gene is TRBJ1-6, the V gene TRBV7-2; D gene unclear. Germline V gives CDR1 SGHTA, CDR2 FQGNSA. The CDR3 consists of 18 residues. V lost 6 bases, J lost 3 bases, and 21 bases lay in between. CDR3: CASSFIPSREIYNSPLHF. CDR3 sequence (DNA): TGTGCCAGCAGTTTTATCCCGTCCAGAGAGATCTATAATTCACCCCTCCACTTT.

Details on this clonotype: This could be a read error, since a much larger clone is one nucleotide away. CDR3 sequence reads: CASSLGATGTPYEQFF. The CDR3 DNA reads as TGTGCCAGCAGCTTAGGGGCGACAGGGACTCCCTACGAGCAGTTCTTC. The J gene is TRBJ2-1, the V gene TRBV7-2, with a tentative D call TRBD1 (7 bases). Trimming removed 1 base from V and 10 bases from J, with 20 bases in between. This CDR3 region has 16 residues. The V gene's germline CDR1 is SGHTA and CDR2 FQGNSA.

This chain connects TRBV28 to TRBJ1-2; 8 nucleotides agree with TRBD2. The J call is uncertain, as TRBJ2-4 better fits the DNA end. CDR3 length equals 13 residues. CDR1 MDHEN and CDR2 SYDVKM come from the germline V gene. The chain's CDR3 is CAIGRGPGNIQYF. CDR3 sequence (DNA): TGTGCCATCGGGAGGGGTCCGGGAAACATTCAGTACTTC.

Ten or more counts support this clonotype. The chain recombines TRBV19 with TRBJ1-3; no firm D call. The CDR3 extends over 14 amino acids. From germline, CDR1 is LNHDA and CDR2 SQIVND (reference sequence). V shed 3 bases and J shed 3 bases, with 9 bases lying between them. CDR3 protein: CASSIGQVGNTIYF. CDR3 DNA: TGTGCCAGTAGTATCGGGCAGGTTGGAAACACCATATATTTT.

This clonotype was seen repeatedly, ten times or more. The chain recombines TRBV12-5 with TRBJ2-5, with D tentatively TRBD1 (6 bases). The CDR3 contains 15 residues. The V end was cut by 5 bases, the J end by 1 base, with 14 bases between. Germline V lookup: CDR1 LGHNT, CDR2 FRNRAP. CDR3 in amino acids: CASGLLDSLQETQYF. Written as DNA, the CDR3 is TGTGCTAGTGGTCTCCTGGACAGTCTCCAAGAGACCCAGTACTTC.

This chain connects TRBV6-1 to TRBJ1-5; 9 nucleotides line up with TRBD1. The CDR3 covers 19 residues. CDR1 MNHNS and CDR2 SASEGT come from the germline V gene. The V gene end was trimmed by 4 bases and the J gene end by 2 bases; junction bases not matched to a gene: 15. As DNA, the CDR3 is TGTGCCAGCAGTGCTGTCAAGGGACAGGGTAGTTTTCGCAATCAGCCCCAGCATTTT. It yields the protein CASSAVKGQGSFRNQPQHF.

This clonotype was seen repeatedly, ten times or more. J is TRBJ2-3 and V is TRBV6-1; D unresolved. Trimming cost V 5 bases and J 5 bases, with 17 bases left between them. This CDR3 region has 15 residues. Germline CDR1 reads MNHNS; CDR2 reads SASEGT. The CDR3 region has the DNA TGTGCCAGCAGTTCAGACTCGTCCGTTGTAGATACGCAGTATTTT. As protein: CASSSDSSVVDTQYF.

In this sample, this clonotype turned up many times. The chain links TRBV19 to TRBJ2-3, with unresolved D. From germline, CDR1 is LNHDA and CDR2 SQIVND (reference sequence). Trimming took off 5 bases at V and 1 base at J, with 10 bases between the two ends. The CDR3 is made up of 14 amino acids. CDR3 in DNA: TGTGCCAGTAGTCCGGCGTCAGGCACAGATACGCAGTATTTT. Encoded protein: CASSPASGTDTQYF.

This clonotype has ten or more counts. The chain links TRBV6-2 or TRBV6-3 to TRBJ1-5; D is ambiguous. From germline, CDR1 is MNHEY and CDR2 SVGEGT. Trimming pared 0 bases from V and 6 bases from J, leaving 15 bases between. The CDR3 has 16 residues. The CDR3, as DNA: TGTGCCAGCAGTTACTCGGGTTTGGCAGCCCGTCAGCCCCAGCATTTT. It translates to CASSYSGLAARQPQHF.

This clonotype has a count of ten or more. This chain links TRBV18 with TRBJ1-2; 11 nucleotides agree with TRBD1. This CDR3 has 16 amino acids. Germline V CDR1 and CDR2: KGHSH, LQKENI. V trimming: 3 bases; J trimming: 4 bases; junction bases outside the gene matches: 7. CDR3 amino acids: CASSPLGQGALYGYTF. The CDR3 nucleotides are TGTGCCAGCTCACCCCTAGGACAGGGGGCACTCTATGGCTACACCTTC.

This clonotype was seen at least ten times. J is TRBJ1-2 and V is TRBV12-3 or TRBV12-4; D ambiguous. CDR3 length equals 14 residues. V lost 3 bases and J lost 0, with 8 bases in between. The chain's CDR3 is CASSFSQANYGYTF. For the CDR3, the DNA is TGTGCCAGCAGTTTTAGCCAGGCTAACTATGGCTACACCTTC.

In its sample, this clonotype was seen many times. V is TRBV5-6 and J is TRBJ2-6; D uncertain. CDR1 is SGHDT, CDR2 YYEEEE, per germline. V lost 4 bases, J lost 0 bases, and 8 bases lay in between. The CDR3 totals 15 residues. As DNA, the CDR3 is TGTGCCAGCAGCCCTTGGTACTCTGGGGCCAACGTCCTGACTTTC. This sequence encodes CASSPWYSGANVLTF.

Many counts were recorded for this clonotype. V gene TRBV24-1 combines with J gene TRBJ2-1, with 8 bases that match TRBD2. The trim removed 3 bases at V and 6 bases at J, leaving 12 bases unmatched. The CDR3 has 17 residues. CDR1 is KGHDR and CDR2 is SFDVKD in the germline V gene. CDR3 in DNA: TGTGCCACCAGTGATCCCGGGGGGGCAACAGGGCTCAATGAGCAGTTCTTC. This sequence encodes CATSDPGGATGLNEQFF.

This chain uses TRBV9 with TRBJ2-3; D unresolved. Germline loops: CDR1 SGDLS, CDR2 YYNGEE. The CDR3 has 15 residues. The V end was cut by 4 bases, the J end by 0 bases, with 12 bases between. In nucleotides, the CDR3 is TGTGCCAGCAGCCTAGGAAGCACTAGCACAGATACGCAGTATTTT. Its protein product is CASSLGSTSTDTQYF.

This clonotype was recorded many times. V usage is TRBV6-1 and J usage is TRBJ1-2, with a tentative D call TRBD1 (6 bases). Germline CDR1 reads MNHNS; CDR2 reads SASEGT. The CDR3 length is 14 residues. V lost 7 bases, J lost 3 bases, and 15 bases lay in between. The CDR3 sequence: CASTAGVYDYGYTF. For the CDR3, the DNA is TGTGCCAGCACGGCAGGGGTTTACGACTATGGCTACACCTTC.

This clonotype occurred a few times. This chain links TRBV6-2 or TRBV6-3 with TRBJ2-7; D may correspond to TRBD1 or TRBD2 (5 bases each). This CDR3 is built from 15 residues. V was pared by 5 bases and J by 0 bases, with 14 bases between. Germline V CDR1 and CDR2: MNHEY, SVGEGT. This CDR3 reads CASSEGRTLSYEQYF. The CDR3 region has the DNA TGTGCCAGCAGTGAGGGACGGACCCTCTCCTACGAGCAGTACTTC.

This clonotype was detected a few times. The chain recombines TRBV6-6 with TRBJ2-5; D not certain. V was pared by 5 bases and J by 3 bases, with 10 bases between. Germline loops: CDR1 MNHNY, CDR2 SVGAGI (reference sequence). The CDR3 is made up of 13 amino acids. CDR3: CASSLGPEETQYF. In DNA, the CDR3 is TGTGCCAGCAGTCTAGGGCCGGAAGAGACCCAGTACTTC.

This clonotype has at least ten counts. The rearrangement uses TRBV10-3 and TRBJ2-7, with TRBD1 as a possible D gene (5 bases). CDR1 and CDR2 (germline): ENHRY, SYGVKD. The CDR3 covers 13 residues. With 6 bases removed from V and 3 bases from J, the gap between germline ends came to 12 bases. The CDR3: CAISPTVNYEQYF. CDR3 nucleotide sequence: TGTGCCATCAGCCCGACAGTGAACTACGAGCAGTACTTC.

This clonotype was picked up a small number of times. The chain couples TRBV20-1 to TRBJ1-5, with 9 bases identical to TRBD1. The CDR3 spans 14 residues. The junction had 5 bases not matched to a gene; V was cut back by 4 bases and J by 4 bases. Germline V CDR1 and CDR2: DFQATT, SNEGSKA (reference sequence). CDR3: CSAISGTGNQPQHF. DNA for the CDR3: TGCAGTGCTATCTCCGGGACAGGGAATCAGCCCCAGCATTTT.

This chain joins TRBV30 and TRBJ2-7; possibly TRBD1 for D (6 bases). The CDR3 sequence is 14 residues long. Trimming pared 5 bases from V and 4 bases from J, leaving 18 bases between. Germline CDR1 and CDR2: GTSNPN and SVGIG (reference sequence). The CDR3 coding sequence is TGTGCCTGGCGAGTCCCAGGGGCGAGATACGAGCAGTACTTC. Amino acids: CAWRVPGARYEQYF.

This clonotype was detected ten times or more. The CDR3 protein is CASSPGLLNEKLFF. In nucleotides, the CDR3 is TGTGCCAGCAGTCCGGGACTTCTTAATGAAAAACTGTTTTTT. This rearrangement joins TRBV27 to TRBJ1-4; possible D gene TRBD1, 5 bases. Trimming removed 5 bases from V and 4 bases from J, with 11 bases in between. The CDR3 runs to 14 residues. Germline CDR1 reads MNHEY; CDR2 reads SMNVEV (reference sequence).

The chain carries TRBV6-2 or TRBV6-3 and TRBJ2-7, with D hard to call. The CDR3 has 11 amino acids. The V end lost 1 base, the J end lost 7 bases, and 5 bases lay between the germline ends. Germline-derived CDR1 and CDR2 are MNHEY and SVGEGT. CDR3: CASSYLGEQYF. The CDR3 DNA reads as TGTGCCAGCAGTTACTTAGGGGAGCAGTACTTC.

In its sample, this clonotype was seen a few times. The chain has TRBV6-5 and TRBJ1-3; D is unclear. The CDR3 has 16 amino acids. V lost 6 bases and J lost 0, with 15 bases in between. Looked up from germline, CDR1 is MNHEY and CDR2 is SVGAGI. DNA for the CDR3: TGTGCCAGCAGCCGGAAAGTTGTGGGCTCTGGAAACACCATATATTTT. Amino acid sequence: CASSRKVVGSGNTIYF.

This clonotype came up a few times. The CDR3 coding sequence is TGCAGCGTTGAACCCCCCCCCGCTAACTATGGCTACACCTTC. The encoded protein is CSVEPPPANYGYTF. The chain recombines TRBV29-1 with TRBJ1-2; D remains unclear. The CDR3 consists of 14 residues. Looked up from germline, CDR1 is SQVTM and CDR2 is ANQGSEA. V was trimmed by 2 bases and J by 0 bases, leaving 10 bases between them.